A single T cell receptor beta chain is shown here with its context. The data were obtained in a study of blood T cell repertoires in COVID-19. Authors' processing steps: It was from reference gene primer amplification that nucleated cell counts were estimated. Produced via immunoSEQ multiplex PCR; TCRdb's table is partial and in-frame only. The V and J calls and the clone size are those of that table, but D and trimming were determined from the DNA. This sample has some 250,000 clones, with approximately 83% found just once. The length of the CDR3 is 14 residues. The ends lost 5 bases at V and 3 bases at J; junction bases unmatched: 4. Germline CDR1 MNHEY, CDR2 SMNVEV (reference sequence).

The J gene is TRBJ1-5, the V gene TRBV27, with 7 bases aligning to TRBD1. The sequenced sample consisted of PBMCs or T cells enriched from blood (not recorded which). This TCR was sampled from a woman aged 50 to 65 who had recovered from COVID-19. CDR3 coding DNA: TGTGCCAGCAGTCCACAGGGGAACAATCAGCCCCAGCATTTT. This encodes CASSPQGNNQPQHF.